This T cell receptor beta chain emerged from a study of breast tumors, draining lymph nodes, adjacent tissues. Study results and caveats: Data fit most tumor T cells coming from lymph node, expanding in tumor. Tumor and nontumor repertoires were significantly more similar in luminal-like than in basal-like breast cancer.

By share of the sample, this clonotype is medium-sized. Its specificity is not known. The V gene end was trimmed by 1 base and the J gene end by 0 bases; junction bases not matched to a gene: 10. Germline loops: CDR1 DFQATT, CDR2 SNEGSKA (reference sequence). The CDR3 runs to 18 residues. TCRdb reprocessed the multiplex PCR reads with MiXCR, giving one entry per CDR3 protein. The table includes fewer than 7,500 distinct CDR3 sequences, 43% detected once. The sequenced sample was tumor-adjacent breast tissue. V gene TRBV20-1 combines with J gene TRBJ2-1; 9 bases agree with TRBD2. The sequence was collected from a female donor with breast cancer. Some clones in this sample may be carry-over from other donors' samples. The CDR3 is CSARALWREGLSYNEQFF. The CDR3 DNA is TGCAGTGCTAGAGCGTTGTGGCGGGAGGGCCTCTCCTACAATGAGCAGTTCTTC.